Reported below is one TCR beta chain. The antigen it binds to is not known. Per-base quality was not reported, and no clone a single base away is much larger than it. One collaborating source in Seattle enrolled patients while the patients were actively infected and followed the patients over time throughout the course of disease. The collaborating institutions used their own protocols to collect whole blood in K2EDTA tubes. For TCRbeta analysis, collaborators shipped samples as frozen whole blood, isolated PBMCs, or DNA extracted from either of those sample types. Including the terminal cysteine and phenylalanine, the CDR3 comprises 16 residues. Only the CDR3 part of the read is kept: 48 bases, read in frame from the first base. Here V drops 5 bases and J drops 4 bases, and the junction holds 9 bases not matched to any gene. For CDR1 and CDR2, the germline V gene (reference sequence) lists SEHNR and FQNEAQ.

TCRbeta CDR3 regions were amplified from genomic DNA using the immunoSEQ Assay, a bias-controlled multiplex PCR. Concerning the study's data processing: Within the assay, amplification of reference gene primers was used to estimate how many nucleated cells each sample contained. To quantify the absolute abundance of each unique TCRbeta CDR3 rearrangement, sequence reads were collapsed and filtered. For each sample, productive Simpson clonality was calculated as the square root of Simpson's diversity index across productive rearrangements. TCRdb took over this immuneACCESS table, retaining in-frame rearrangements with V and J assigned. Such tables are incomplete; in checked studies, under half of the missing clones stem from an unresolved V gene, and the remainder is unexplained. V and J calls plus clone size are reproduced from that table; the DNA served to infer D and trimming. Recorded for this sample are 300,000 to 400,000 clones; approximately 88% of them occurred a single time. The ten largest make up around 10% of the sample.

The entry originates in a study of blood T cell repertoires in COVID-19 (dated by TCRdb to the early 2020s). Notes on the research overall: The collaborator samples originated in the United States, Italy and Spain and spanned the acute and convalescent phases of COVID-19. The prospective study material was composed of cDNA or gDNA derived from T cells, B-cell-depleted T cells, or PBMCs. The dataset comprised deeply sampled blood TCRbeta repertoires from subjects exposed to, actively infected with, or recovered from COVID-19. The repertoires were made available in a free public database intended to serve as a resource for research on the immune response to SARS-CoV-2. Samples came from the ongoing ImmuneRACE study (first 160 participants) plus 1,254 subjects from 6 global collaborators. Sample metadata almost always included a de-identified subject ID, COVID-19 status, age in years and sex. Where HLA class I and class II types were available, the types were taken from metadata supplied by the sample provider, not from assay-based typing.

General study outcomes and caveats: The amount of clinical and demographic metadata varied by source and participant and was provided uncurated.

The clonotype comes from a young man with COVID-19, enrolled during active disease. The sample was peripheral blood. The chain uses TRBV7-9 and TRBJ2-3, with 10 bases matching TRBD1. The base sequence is TGTGCCAGCAGCATAGGGACAGGGGCTGAGGCAGATACGCAGTATTTT. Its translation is CASSIGTGAEADTQYF.